Listed below are T cell receptor beta chains from one sample, sequenced in a study of T cell clones after liver transplantation. Profiling relied on immunoSEQ multiplex PCR, and the TCRdb table lists in-frame clones only, not all of them. The sample carries roughly 80,000 clones, roughly 85% recorded once. The input for sequencing was CD4+ T cells from blood, taken at the 22-month timepoint. The source of these receptors is a human patient who received a liver transplant. The T cells may come from the graft donor. Each CDR3 is given with its conserved first and last residue. Fields, in order: clone size, V gene, J gene, CDR3 protein. Clone size is shown for a subset of rows, as once, few, many or a class of expanded clone.

size: .; V: TRBV7-9; J: TRBJ1-5; CDR3: CASTAAGGNQPQHF
size: .; V: TRBV27; J: TRBJ2-3; CDR3: CASSAGLRADTQYF
size: .; V: TRBV9; J: TRBJ2-7; CDR3: CASSVEGTPVYEQYF
size: .; V: TRBV11-2; J: TRBJ2-2; CDR3: CASSSTSGANTGELFF
size: .; V: TRBV7-2; J: TRBJ2-7; CDR3: CASSLRPQGTVSEQYF
size: .; V: TRBV7-2; J: TRBJ2-1; CDR3: CASSPQGTAGEQFF
size: .; V: TRBV7-2; J: TRBJ2-5; CDR3: CASSRRQGLETQYF
size: few; V: TRBV28; J: TRBJ2-7; CDR3: CASSPSGGQPYEQYF
size: .; V: TRBV7-6; J: TRBJ1-3; CDR3: CATGTGDGNTIYF
size: once; V: TRBV18; J: TRBJ2-1; CDR3: CASSPPEGLRHEQFF
size: .; V: TRBV7-2; J: TRBJ2-3; CDR3: CASSLMVRDNPYF
size: .; V: TRBV29-1; J: TRBJ1-5; CDR3: CSVFGQACDGNQPQHF
size: .; V: TRBV6-5; J: TRBJ1-5; CDR3: CASTPPGPGNQPQHF
size: .; V: TRBV11-2; J: TRBJ2-5; CDR3: CASTEQETQYF
size: few; V: TRBV2; J: TRBJ2-7; CDR3: CASRLGQPSYEQYF
size: .; V: TRBV10-3; J: TRBJ1-4; CDR3: CAIRGADSNEKLFF
size: .; V: TRBV14; J: TRBJ2-1; CDR3: CASSQGSPHNEQFF
size: few; V: TRBV28; J: TRBJ2-7; CDR3: CASRKGTGTYEQYF
size: .; V: TRBV7-9; J: TRBJ2-5; CDR3: CASRQGLETQYF
size: .; V: TRBV9; J: TRBJ2-3; CDR3: CASSVPLGTALSSTDTQYF
size: .; V: TRBV18; J: TRBJ2-6; CDR3: CASSRGPDPSGANVLTF
size: once; V: TRBV13; J: TRBJ2-3; CDR3: CASSLSSGGRGTDTQYF
size: .; V: TRBV19; J: TRBJ1-4; CDR3: CASRNEKLFF
size: .; V: TRBV2; J: TRBJ2-3; CDR3: CASIPGGFTDTQYF